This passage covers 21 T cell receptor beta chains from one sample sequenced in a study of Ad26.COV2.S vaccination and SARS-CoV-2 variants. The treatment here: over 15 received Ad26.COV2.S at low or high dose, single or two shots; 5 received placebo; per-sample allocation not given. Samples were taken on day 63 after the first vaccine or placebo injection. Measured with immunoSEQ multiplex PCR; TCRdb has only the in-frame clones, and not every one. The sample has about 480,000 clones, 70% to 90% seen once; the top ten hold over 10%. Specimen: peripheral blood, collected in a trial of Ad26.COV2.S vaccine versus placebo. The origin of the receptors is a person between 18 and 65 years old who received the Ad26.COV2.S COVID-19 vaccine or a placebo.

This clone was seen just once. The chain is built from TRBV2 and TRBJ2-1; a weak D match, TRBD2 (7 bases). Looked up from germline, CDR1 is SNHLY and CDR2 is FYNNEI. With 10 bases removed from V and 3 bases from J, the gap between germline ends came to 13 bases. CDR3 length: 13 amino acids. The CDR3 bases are TGTGCCACCGGGGGGCAGAACTACAATGAGCAGTTCTTC. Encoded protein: CATGGQNYNEQFF.

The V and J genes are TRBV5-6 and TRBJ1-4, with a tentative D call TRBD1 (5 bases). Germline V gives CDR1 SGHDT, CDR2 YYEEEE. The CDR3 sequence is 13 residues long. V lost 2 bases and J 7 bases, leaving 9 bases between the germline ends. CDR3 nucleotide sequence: TGTGCCAGCAGCTTTGGGAGGGGTGAAAAACTGTTTTTT. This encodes CASSFGRGEKLFF.

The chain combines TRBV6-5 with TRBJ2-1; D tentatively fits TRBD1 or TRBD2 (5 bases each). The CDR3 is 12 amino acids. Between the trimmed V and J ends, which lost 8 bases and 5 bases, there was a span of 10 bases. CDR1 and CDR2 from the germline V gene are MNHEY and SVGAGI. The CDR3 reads CASGGRNNEQFF. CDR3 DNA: TGTGCCAGCGGGGGAAGGAACAATGAGCAGTTCTTC.

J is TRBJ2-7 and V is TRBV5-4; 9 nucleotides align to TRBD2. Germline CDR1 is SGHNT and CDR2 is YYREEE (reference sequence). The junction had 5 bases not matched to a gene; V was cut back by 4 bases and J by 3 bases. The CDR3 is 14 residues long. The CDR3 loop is CASSATSGLYEQYF. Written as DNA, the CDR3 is TGTGCCAGCAGCGCGACTAGCGGACTCTACGAGCAGTACTTC.

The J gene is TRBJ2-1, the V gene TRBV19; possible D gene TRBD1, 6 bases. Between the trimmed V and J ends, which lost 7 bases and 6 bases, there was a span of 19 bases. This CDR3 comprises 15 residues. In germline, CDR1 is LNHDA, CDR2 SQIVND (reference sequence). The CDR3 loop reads CASTERQVLGNEQFF. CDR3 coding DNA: TGTGCCAGTACCGAGAGACAGGTCTTGGGCAATGAGCAGTTCTTC.

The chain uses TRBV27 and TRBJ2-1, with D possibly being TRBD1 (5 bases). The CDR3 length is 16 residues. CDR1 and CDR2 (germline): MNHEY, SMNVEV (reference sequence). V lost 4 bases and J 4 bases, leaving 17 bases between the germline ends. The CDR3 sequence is CASSSFMAGMYNEQFF. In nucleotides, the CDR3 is TGTGCCAGCAGTTCATTCATGGCAGGGATGTACAATGAGCAGTTCTTC.

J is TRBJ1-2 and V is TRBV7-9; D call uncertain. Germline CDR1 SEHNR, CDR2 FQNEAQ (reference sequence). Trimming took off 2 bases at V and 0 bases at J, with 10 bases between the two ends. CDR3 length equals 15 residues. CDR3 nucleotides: TGTGCCAGCAGCTTAATTTCGGGGACTAACTATGGCTACACCTTC. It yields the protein CASSLISGTNYGYTF.

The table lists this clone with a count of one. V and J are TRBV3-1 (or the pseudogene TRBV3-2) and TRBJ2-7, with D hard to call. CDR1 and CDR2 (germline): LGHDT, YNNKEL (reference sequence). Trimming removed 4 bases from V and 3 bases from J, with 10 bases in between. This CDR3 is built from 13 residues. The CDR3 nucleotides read TGTGCCAGCAGCCGGAGAGCTAGCTACGAGCAGTACTTC. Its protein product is CASSRRASYEQYF.

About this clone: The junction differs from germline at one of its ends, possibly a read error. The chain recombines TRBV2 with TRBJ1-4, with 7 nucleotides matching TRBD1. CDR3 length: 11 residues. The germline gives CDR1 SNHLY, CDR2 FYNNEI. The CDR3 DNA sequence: TGTGCCAGCAGTGAAGTCCGGGACAGCCATTTT. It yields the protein CASSEVRDSHF.

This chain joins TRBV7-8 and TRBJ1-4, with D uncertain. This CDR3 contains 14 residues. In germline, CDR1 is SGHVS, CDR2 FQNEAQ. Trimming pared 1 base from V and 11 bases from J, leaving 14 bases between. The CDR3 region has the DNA TGTGCCAGCAGCTTAGAGTATGGTAGTGGCAAACTGTTTTTT. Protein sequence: CASSLEYGSGKLFF.

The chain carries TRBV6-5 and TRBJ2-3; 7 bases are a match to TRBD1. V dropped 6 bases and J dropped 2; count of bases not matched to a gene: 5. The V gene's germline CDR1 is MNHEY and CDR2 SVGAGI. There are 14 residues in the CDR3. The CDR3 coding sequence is TGTGCCAGCAGGACAGGGTCGCACACAGATACGCAGTATTTT. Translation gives CASRTGSHTDTQYF.

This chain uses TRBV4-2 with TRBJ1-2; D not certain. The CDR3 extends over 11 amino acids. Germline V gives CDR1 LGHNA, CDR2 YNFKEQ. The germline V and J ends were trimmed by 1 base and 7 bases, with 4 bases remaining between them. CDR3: CASSQGSGYTF. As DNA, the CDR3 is TGTGCCAGCAGCCAAGGCTCTGGCTACACCTTC.

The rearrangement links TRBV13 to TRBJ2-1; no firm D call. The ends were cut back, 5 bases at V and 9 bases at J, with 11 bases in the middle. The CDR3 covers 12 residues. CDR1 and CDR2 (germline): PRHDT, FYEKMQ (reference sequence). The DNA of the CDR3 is TGTGCCAGCAGCCCCCAGCCCCTTGAGCAGTTCTTC. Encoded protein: CASSPQPLEQFF.

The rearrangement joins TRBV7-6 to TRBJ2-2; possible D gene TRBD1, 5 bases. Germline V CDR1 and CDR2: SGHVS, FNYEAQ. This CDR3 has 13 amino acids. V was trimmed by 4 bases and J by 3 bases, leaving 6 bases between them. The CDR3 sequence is CASSSQDTGELFF. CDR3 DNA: TGTGCCAGCAGCTCACAGGACACCGGGGAGCTGTTTTTT. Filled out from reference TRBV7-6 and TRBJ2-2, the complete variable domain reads GAGVSQSPRYKVTKRGQDVALRCDPISGHVSLYWYRQALGQGPEFLTYFNYEAQQDKSGLPNDRFSAERPEGSISTLTIQRTEQRDSAMYRCASSSQDTGELFFGEGSRLTVL.

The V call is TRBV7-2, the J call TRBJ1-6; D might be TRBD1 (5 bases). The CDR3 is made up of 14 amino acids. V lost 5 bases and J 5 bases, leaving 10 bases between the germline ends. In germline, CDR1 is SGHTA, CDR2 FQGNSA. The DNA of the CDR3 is TGTGCCAGCAGCCCCCCAGGGAATAATTCACCCCTCCACTTT. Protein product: CASSPPGNNSPLHF. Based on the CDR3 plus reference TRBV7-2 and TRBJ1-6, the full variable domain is GAGVSQSPSNKVTEKGKDVELRCDPISGHTALYWYRQSLGQGLEFLIYFQGNSAPDKSGLPSDRFSAERTGGSVSTLTIQRTQQEDSAVYLCASSPPGNNSPLHFGNGTRLTVT.

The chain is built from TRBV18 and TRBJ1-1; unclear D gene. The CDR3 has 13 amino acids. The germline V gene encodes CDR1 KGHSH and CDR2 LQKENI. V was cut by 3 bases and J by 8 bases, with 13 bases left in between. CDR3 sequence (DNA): TGTGCCAGCTCACCCCCAGTAGTCGTGGAAGCTTTCTTT. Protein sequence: CASSPPVVVEAFF.

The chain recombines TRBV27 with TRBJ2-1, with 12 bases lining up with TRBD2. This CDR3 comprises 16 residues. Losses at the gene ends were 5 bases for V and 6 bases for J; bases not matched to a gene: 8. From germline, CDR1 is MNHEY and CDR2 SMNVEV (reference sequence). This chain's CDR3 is CASSLRLAGEGNEQFF. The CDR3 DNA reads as TGTGCCAGCAGTCTTAGACTAGCGGGAGAGGGCAATGAGCAGTTCTTC.

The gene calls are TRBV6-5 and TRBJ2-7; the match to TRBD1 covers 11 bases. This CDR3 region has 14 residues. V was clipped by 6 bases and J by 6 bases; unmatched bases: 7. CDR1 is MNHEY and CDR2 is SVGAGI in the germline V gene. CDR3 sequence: CASRTGTGGFEQYF. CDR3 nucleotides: TGTGCCAGCAGAACCGGGACAGGGGGTTTCGAGCAGTACTTC.

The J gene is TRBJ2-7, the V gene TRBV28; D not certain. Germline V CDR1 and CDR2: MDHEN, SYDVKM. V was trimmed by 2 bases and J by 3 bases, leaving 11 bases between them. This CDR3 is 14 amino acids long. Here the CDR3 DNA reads TGTGCCAGCAGTTTACTCGTTAAACTCTACGAGCAGTACTTC. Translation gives CASSLLVKLYEQYF.

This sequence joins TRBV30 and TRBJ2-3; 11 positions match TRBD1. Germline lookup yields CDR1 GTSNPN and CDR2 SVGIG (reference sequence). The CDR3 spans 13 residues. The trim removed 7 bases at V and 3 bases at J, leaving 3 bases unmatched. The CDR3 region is CAFGTGGTDTQYF. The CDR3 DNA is TGTGCCTTCGGGACAGGGGGTACAGATACGCAGTATTTT.

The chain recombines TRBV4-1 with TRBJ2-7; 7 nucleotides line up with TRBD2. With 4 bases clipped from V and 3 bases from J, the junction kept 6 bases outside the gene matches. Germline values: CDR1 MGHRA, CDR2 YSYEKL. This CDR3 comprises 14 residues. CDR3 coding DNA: TGCGCCAGCAGCCGCGGGACTAACCTCTACGAGCAGTACTTC. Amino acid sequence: CASSRGTNLYEQYF.